Sequencing of this TCR beta chain was carried out in a study of control samples from healthy donors and cancer patients. Profiling relied on immunoSEQ multiplex PCR, and the TCRdb table lists in-frame clones only, not all of them. The sample has around 180,000 clones; approximately 86% are singletons. The sequenced sample consisted of blood. This sequence was found in a woman younger than 45 in good health.

CDR3 loop: CASSSLTCGTNGQPQHF. CDR3 nucleotide sequence: TGTGCCAGCAGCAGCCTGACCTGCGGGACAAATGGGCAGCCCCAGCATTTT. V and J are TRBV21-1 and TRBJ1-5. TRBV21-1 is a documented pseudogene. The CDR3 has 17 amino acids.